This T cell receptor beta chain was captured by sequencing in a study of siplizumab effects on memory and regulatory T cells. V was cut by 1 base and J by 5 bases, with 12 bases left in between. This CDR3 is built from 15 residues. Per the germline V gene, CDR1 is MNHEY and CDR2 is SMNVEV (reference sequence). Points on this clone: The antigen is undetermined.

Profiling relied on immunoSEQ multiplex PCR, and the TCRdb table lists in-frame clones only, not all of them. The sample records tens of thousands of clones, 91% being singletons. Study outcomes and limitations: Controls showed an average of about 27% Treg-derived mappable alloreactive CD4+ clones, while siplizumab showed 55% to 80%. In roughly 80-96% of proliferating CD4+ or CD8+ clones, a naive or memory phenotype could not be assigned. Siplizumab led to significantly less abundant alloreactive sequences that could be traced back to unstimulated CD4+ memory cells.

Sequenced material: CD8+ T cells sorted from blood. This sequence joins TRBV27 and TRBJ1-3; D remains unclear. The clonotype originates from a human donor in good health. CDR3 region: CASSLYAGGRNTIYF. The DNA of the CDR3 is TGTGCCAGCAGTTTATATGCAGGCGGTAGAAACACCATATATTTT.